Following are 18 T cell receptor beta chains from one sample sequenced in a study of blood T cell repertoires in COVID-19. TCRdb keeps only in-frame clones here, not all; method: immunoSEQ multiplex PCR. The sample consists of about 85,000 clones, about four fifths of them appearing once. Sequencing used peripheral blood. Receptors originate from a man aged 55 to 70 with acute or convalescent COVID-19.

The chain employs TRBV30 and TRBJ2-7; D gene unclear. Germline assignment: CDR1 GTSNPN and CDR2 SVGIG (reference sequence). The CDR3 runs to 14 residues. V was pared by 3 bases and J by 1 base, with 13 bases between. The CDR3 here is CAWSQLSGSYEQYF. CDR3 bases: TGTGCCTGGAGCCAATTGTCGGGTTCCTACGAGCAGTACTTC.

The chain couples TRBV6-5 to TRBJ1-2; D may be TRBD1 (6 bases). Trimming shortened V by 0 bases and J by 4 bases, and 9 bases separated the two germline ends. Germline V gives CDR1 MNHEY, CDR2 SVGAGI. The CDR3 is made up of 14 amino acids. CDR3 bases: TGTGCCAGCAGTTACTCCACAGGGACCTATGGCTACACCTTC. Its translation: CASSYSTGTYGYTF.

The V and J genes are TRBV5-1 and TRBJ1-1, with D perhaps matching TRBD1 (5 bases). The CDR3 is 12 amino acids. The V gene lost 0 bases and the J gene lost 6 bases, with 6 bases spanning the gap. The germline V gene has CDR1 SGHRS and CDR2 YFSETQ. In DNA, the CDR3 is TGCGCCAGCAGCTTGGCAGGGTCTGAAGCTTTCTTT. Amino acids: CASSLAGSEAFF.

The chain carries TRBV18 and TRBJ2-1; 12 bases agree with TRBD1. The CDR3 is 18 amino acids. Trimming at V came to 4 bases and at J to 2 bases, leaving 9 bases not matched to a gene. In germline, CDR1 is KGHSH, CDR2 LQKENI. The CDR3 sequence is CASSLNRDRGHTYNEQFF. As DNA, the CDR3 is TGTGCCAGCTCACTAAATAGGGACAGGGGGCATACCTACAATGAGCAGTTCTTC.

V usage is TRBV19 and J usage is TRBJ1-5; 11 bases align to TRBD1. V lost 4 bases, J lost 4 bases, and 6 bases stayed unmatched. The CDR3 covers 16 residues. CDR1 and CDR2 from the germline V gene are LNHDA and SQIVND (reference sequence). The CDR3 loop is CASSTAGTGGNQPQHF. The CDR3 bases are TGTGCCAGTAGTACCGCCGGGACAGGGGGAAATCAGCCCCAGCATTTT.

The J gene is TRBJ1-5, the V gene TRBV5-1, with D tentatively TRBD1 (6 bases). Between the trimmed V and J ends, which lost 3 bases and 0 bases, there was a span of 22 bases. The CDR3 totals 19 residues. Looked up from germline, CDR1 is SGHRS and CDR2 is YFSETQ. Here the CDR3 reads CASSSLQRTDLYSNQPQHF. CDR3 DNA: TGCGCCAGCAGCTCCCTGCAACGGACAGATTTATATAGCAATCAGCCCCAGCATTTT. Together with reference TRBV5-1 and TRBJ1-5, the CDR3 gives the full variable domain: KAGVTQTPRYLIKTRGQQVTLSCSPISGHRSVSWYQQTPGQGLQFLFEYFSETQRNKGNFPGRFSGRQFSNSRSEMNVSTLELGDSALYLCASSSLQRTDLYSNQPQHFGDGTRLSIL.

V usage is TRBV2 and J usage is TRBJ1-4; D gene unclear. The germline V gene encodes CDR1 SNHLY and CDR2 FYNNEI. V dropped 6 bases and J dropped 4 bases, with 15 bases sitting between them. This CDR3 is built from 15 residues. This CDR3 is CASRAWSGINEKLFF. CDR3 nucleotide sequence: TGTGCCAGCAGAGCTTGGAGCGGTATTAATGAAAAACTGTTTTTT.

This chain links TRBV6-5 with TRBJ1-2; perhaps TRBD1 as D (5 bases). This CDR3 is 14 amino acids long. Germline CDR1 is MNHEY and CDR2 is SVGAGI. V was clipped by 6 bases and J by 1 base, with 12 bases between them. This CDR3 reads CASSYLQGNYGYTF. The CDR3 region has the DNA TGTGCCAGCAGCTACCTTCAGGGTAACTATGGCTACACCTTC.

This clone was recorded once. The chain joins TRBV4-3 to TRBJ2-3; 7 nucleotides line up with TRBD1. Unmatched junction bases numbered 3, after V lost 3 bases and J lost 0 bases. CDR3 size: 15 residues. The V gene's germline CDR1 is LGHNA and CDR2 YSLEER. The CDR3 sequence: CASSQGQTSTDTQYF. The CDR3 nucleotides are TGCGCCAGCAGCCAGGGACAGACTAGCACAGATACGCAGTATTTT.

This chain connects TRBV5-1 to TRBJ2-7; TRBD2 matches 9 bases. The length of the CDR3 is 16 residues. V shed 0 bases and J 2 bases; nucleotides not matched to a gene: 6. Germline V gene sequence: CDR1 SGHRS, CDR2 YFSETQ. In DNA, the CDR3 is TGCGCCAGCAGCTTGGTAGGAGCGGGGGGCCCCTACGAGCAGTACTTC. Amino acids: CASSLVGAGGPYEQYF.

The chain carries TRBV11-2 and TRBJ2-5, with 13 bases identical to TRBD2. The CDR3 spans 17 residues. With V trimmed by 1 base and J by 0 bases, 2 bases remained unmatched. Germline V lookup: CDR1 SGHAT, CDR2 FQNNGV. CDR3: CASSLVLAGGYQETQYF. The CDR3 DNA reads as TGTGCCAGCAGCTTAGTACTAGCGGGGGGGTACCAAGAGACCCAGTACTTC.

This CDR3 reads CASSKEGADTYNEQFF. DNA for the CDR3: TGTGCCAGCAGCAAAGAAGGGGCTGATACCTACAATGAGCAGTTCTTC. The genes are TRBV21-1 and TRBJ2-1; the table calls TRBD1, which could not be checked here. TRBV21-1 constitutes a pseudogene. The CDR3 is 16 residues long.

The chain carries TRBV10-3 and TRBJ1-2, with 8 bases lining up with TRBD1. V trimming: 0 bases; J trimming: 7 bases; junction bases outside the gene matches: 7. The germline CDR1 and CDR2 sequences are ENHRY and SYGVKD. This CDR3 has 15 residues. The CDR3 DNA follows: TGTGCCATCAGTGAGTCGAGCAGGGGGCTCGGTGGCTACACCTTC. Amino acids: CAISESSRGLGGYTF.

V and J are TRBV4-3 and TRBJ1-3; D is unresolved. CDR1 is LGHNA, CDR2 YSLEER, per germline. This CDR3 has 15 amino acids. V lost 4 bases and J 3 bases, leaving 13 bases between the germline ends. The CDR3, as DNA: TGCGCCAGCAGCCCGGGTCTTCGTGGTGGAAACACCATATATTTT. This encodes CASSPGLRGGNTIYF.

The V call is TRBV7-8, the J call TRBJ2-7; 9 nucleotides agree with TRBD1. J lost 5 bases, V lost 9 bases, and 11 bases had no gene match. CDR1 and CDR2 from the germline V gene are SGHVS and FQNEAQ. The CDR3 spans 14 residues. CDR3 coding DNA: TGTGCCAGTGCCCCGGGACAGGGTGTCGACGAGCAGTACTTC. It specifies CASAPGQGVDEQYF.

V is TRBV27 and J is TRBJ1-5; maybe TRBD1 (5 bases). The CDR3 loop spans 13 amino acids. V was shortened by 3 bases and J by 5 bases, with 8 bases between the two germline ends. Germline values: CDR1 MNHEY, CDR2 SMNVEV (reference sequence). Written as DNA, the CDR3 is TGTGCCAGCAGTTTGGGGGGGGATCAGCCCCAGCATTTT. Its protein is CASSLGGDQPQHF.

This rearrangement joins TRBV12-3 or TRBV12-4 to TRBJ2-5, with 8 nucleotides matching TRBD2. The junction had 2 bases not matched to a gene; V was cut back by 8 bases and J by 3 bases. The CDR3 runs 12 residues. As DNA, the CDR3 is TGTGCCAGCTGGGGACTAGAAGAGACCCAGTACTTC. Its protein is CASWGLEETQYF.

This chain connects TRBV5-4 to TRBJ1-4; TRBD1 might be the D (6 bases). The CDR3 extends over 14 amino acids. Germline CDR1 SGHNT, CDR2 YYREEE (reference sequence). The V gene lost 0 bases and the J gene lost 8 bases, with 11 bases spanning the gap. This CDR3 reads CASSLDGGAEKLFF. CDR3 nucleotide sequence: TGTGCCAGCAGCTTGGATGGGGGCGCGGAAAAACTGTTTTTT.